The clone carrying this T cell receptor (beta chain) was picked up many times. Its antigen is currently unknown. Each sample provided at least 6 micrograms of extracted total RNA. CDR3 size: 14 residues. CDR1 and CDR2 from the germline V gene are SGHRS and YFSETQ. V was shortened by 3 bases and J by 0 bases, with 8 bases between the two germline ends. Then a second PCR, running roughly 6 to 11 cycles, was carried out with a sample-barcoded 5' primer and a J-beta primer mix. Via MiXCR, TCRdb re-called the 5' RACE reads, giving one row per CDR3 protein. The sample has some 900,000 distinct CDR3 sequences; about 28% are singletons. This record comes from a study of blood T cells in healthy people across ages. Study conclusions and caveats: Strong correlation was found linking TCR beta diversity to naive T cell percentage. The study found more naive CD4+ cells and higher diversity in long-lived than aged donors.

The V gene is TRBV5-1, the J gene TRBJ2-3; D remains ambiguous. The receptor was isolated from an elderly woman in good health. Sequenced sample: blood. CDR3 sequence reads: CASSWSRSTDTQYF. The CDR3 DNA follows: TGCGCCAGCAGCTGGTCGAGGAGCACAGATACGCAGTATTTT.